This T cell receptor beta chain was captured by sequencing in a study of T cells after yellow fever vaccination. It was through 5'RACE template switching that TCR cDNA was made, with a universal primer site and UMIs added. Via MiXCR, TCRdb re-called the 5' RACE reads, giving one row per CDR3 protein. The sample carries 300,000 to 400,000 distinct CDR3 sequences, over 8% recorded once. Notes on the study in general: A faster peak, day 5 versus 15, was reached by the weaker secondary response. Contamination of FACS-sorted repertoires by abundant clonotypes from the bulk population could occur.

Trimming cost V 1 base and J 5 bases, with 5 bases left between them. The CDR3 consists of 13 residues. Germline CDR1 KGHDR, CDR2 SFDVKD. This clonotype was seen more than once but under ten times. The antigen is not known. This material consisted of PBMCs, taken on the day of the first yellow fever vaccination. The chain uses TRBV24-1 and TRBJ1-5; no definite D call. The receptor's source is a man aged 18 to 29 who received the YFV17D yellow fever vaccine. CDR3 sequence reads: CATSDFQDQPQHF. As DNA, the CDR3 is TGTGCCACCAGTGATTTCCAGGATCAGCCCCAGCATTTT.